The 25 T cell receptor beta chains below all came from one sample that was sequenced in a study of cytomegalovirus exposure and HLA in healthy donors (dated by TCRdb to between 2016 and 2019). Library generation was performed with the immunoSEQ multiplex PCR assay. A mixture of 60 forward primers for TCR Vbeta segments and 13 reverse primers for TCR Jbeta segments was used in the multiplex PCR. Drawn from immuneACCESS, this table holds only the in-frame rearrangements with V and J called that TCRdb kept. Clones are partly lost; checked studies trace under half to an unresolved V gene and leave the rest unexplained. Within this sample are some 100,000 clones, with roughly 63% of them counted one time only. Clones ranked in the top ten supply roughly 5.5% of the sample. Sequencing used PBMCs. These receptors all come from a woman in her 70s in good health and CMV-seropositive.

The chain has TRBV6-5 and TRBJ1-3; possible D gene TRBD1, 6 bases. Germline assignment: CDR1 MNHEY and CDR2 SVGAGI. V was pared by 6 bases and J by 2 bases, with 11 bases between. The CDR3 has 14 residues. The CDR3 nucleotides read TGTGCCAGCAGACGGACAGCTCCTGGAAACACCATATATTTT. It encodes CASRRTAPGNTIYF.

J is TRBJ1-1 and V is TRBV30; perhaps TRBD1 as D (6 bases). This CDR3 region has 13 residues. CDR1 is GTSNPN, CDR2 SVGIG, per germline (reference sequence). V lost 7 bases, J lost 0 bases, and 12 bases lay in between. CDR3 DNA sequence: TGTGCCTTAAACAGGGACATGAACACTGAAGCTTTCTTT. Protein sequence: CALNRDMNTEAFF.

The chain combines TRBV5-1 with TRBJ1-1; D unclear. V shed 2 bases and J shed 2 bases, with 10 bases lying between them. CDR3 length equals 14 residues. CDR1 SGHRS and CDR2 YFSETQ come from the germline V gene. The CDR3 region is CASSFGSANTEAFF. As DNA, the CDR3 is TGCGCCAGCAGCTTCGGGTCGGCTAACACTGAAGCTTTCTTT.

The V and J genes are TRBV12-2 and TRBJ1-5; the D call of TRBD1 is as the table states it, not checked on the DNA. TRBV12-2 is classified as a pseudogene. The CDR3 covers 15 residues. The CDR3 nucleotides are TGTGCAAGTCGCCGTGGGACAGGGATTTATCAGCCCCAGCATTTT. This gives the protein CASRRGTGIYQPQHF.

This chain links TRBV7-3 with TRBJ2-1; D gene uncertain. CDR3 length equals 13 residues. Deletions cut 4 bases from V and 8 bases from J, with 12 bases between. CDR1 is SGHTA, CDR2 FQGTGA, per germline. CDR3 amino acids: CASSSPSLDEQFF. The CDR3 DNA reads TGTGCCAGCAGCTCCCCAAGCTTGGATGAGCAGTTCTTC.

This chain links TRBV5-4 with TRBJ1-1, with D possibly TRBD1 on 5 matching bases. Germline V gene data show CDR1 as SGHNT and CDR2 as YYREEE (reference sequence). CDR3 length equals 15 residues. Trimming took 3 bases from V and 0 from J, leaving 12 bases between them. The CDR3 bases are TGTGCCAGCAGCTACCAGGGACTTTTGAACACTGAAGCTTTCTTT. It yields the protein CASSYQGLLNTEAFF.

This clone was detected only a few times. This chain uses TRBV19 with TRBJ1-5; no clear D. Germline assignment: CDR1 LNHDA and CDR2 SQIVND (reference sequence). V lost 6 bases and J lost 6, with 12 bases in between. This CDR3 spans 13 amino acids. This CDR3 is CASRGGSFQPQHF. The CDR3 nucleotides read TGTGCCAGTAGAGGAGGGAGTTTTCAGCCCCAGCATTTT.

The chain has TRBV6-5 and TRBJ2-5; 10 bases line up with TRBD1. Germline loops: CDR1 MNHEY, CDR2 SVGAGI. V dropped 1 base and J dropped 5; count of bases not matched to a gene: 7. The CDR3 has 16 residues. The CDR3 DNA is TGTGCCAGCAGTTACTTGGGACAGGGGTCAGGGGAGACCCAGTACTTC. This translates into CASSYLGQGSGETQYF.

The chain is built from TRBV5-4 and TRBJ2-5; 8 bases fit TRBD2. CDR1 is SGHNT, CDR2 YYREEE, per germline (reference sequence). This CDR3 region has 15 residues. J lost 5 bases, V lost 0 bases, and 6 bases had no gene match. The DNA for the CDR3 is TGTGCCAGCAGCTTGGATAGCGGGGCGGGGGAGACCCAGTACTTC. This translates into CASSLDSGAGETQYF.

The V and J genes are TRBV29-1 and TRBJ2-1; the D gene is possibly TRBD1 (5 bases). V was shortened by 4 bases and J by 5 bases, with 9 bases between the two germline ends. CDR1 and CDR2 (germline): SQVTM, ANQGSEA. CDR3 length: 12 amino acids. The CDR3 bases are TGCAGCGTTGGTTTCAGGGACAATGAGCAGTTCTTC. Translating it yields CSVGFRDNEQFF.

The chain recombines TRBV4-1 with TRBJ2-7, with 12 bases matching TRBD1. The V gene end was trimmed by 4 bases and the J gene end by 7 bases; junction bases not matched to a gene: 14. This CDR3 spans 17 amino acids. CDR1 and CDR2 from the germline V gene are MGHRA and YSYEKL. The CDR3 coding sequence is TGCGCCAGCAGCCGGACCCCCGGGACAGGGGGCGCCGGGGAGCAGTACTTC. It yields the protein CASSRTPGTGGAGEQYF.

The rearrangement uses TRBV19 and TRBJ1-2, with 12 bases matching TRBD1. The junction had 2 bases not matched to a gene; V was cut back by 2 bases and J by 4 bases. Germline CDR1 and CDR2: LNHDA and SQIVND (reference sequence). The CDR3 has 15 amino acids. The CDR3 DNA reads TGTGCCAGTAGTATAAAGGGACAGGGGGCCTATGGCTACACCTTC. The encoded protein is CASSIKGQGAYGYTF.

The rearrangement links TRBV7-6 to TRBJ2-3; D gene uncertain. The V and J ends lost 4 bases and 2 bases respectively, with 22 bases between them. Germline V CDR1 and CDR2: SGHVS, FNYEAQ. The CDR3 is 18 amino acids. The CDR3 DNA reads TGTGCCAGCAGCTCCCCCCCGCCATTTCCCCTAAACACAGATACGCAGTATTTT. Amino acid sequence: CASSSPPPFPLNTDTQYF.

The chain recombines TRBV4-3 with TRBJ2-7; 9 nucleotides agree with TRBD1. CDR1 LGHNA and CDR2 YSLEER come from the germline V gene. With V trimmed by 1 base and J by 5 bases, 9 bases remained unmatched. The CDR3 is 16 amino acids. The CDR3 is CASSQGAGTGSNEQYF. DNA of the CDR3: TGCGCCAGCAGCCAAGGGGCCGGGACAGGGTCCAACGAGCAGTACTTC.

The rearrangement links TRBV30 to TRBJ1-2; D not resolved. Germline V gene data show CDR1 as GTSNPN and CDR2 as SVGIG (reference sequence). V lost 5 bases to trimming and J lost 8 bases, with 24 bases between them. This CDR3 contains 15 residues. The chain's CDR3 is CAWDKVEGWVEGYTF. For the CDR3, the DNA is TGTGCCTGGGACAAGGTCGAGGGATGGGTGGAAGGCTACACCTTC.

This clone was seen a handful of times. This chain connects TRBV30 to TRBJ2-3; 11 nucleotides line up with TRBD2. The CDR3 loop spans 15 amino acids. The germline V gene has CDR1 GTSNPN and CDR2 SVGIG (reference sequence). Trimming cost V 0 bases and J 6 bases; bases outside gene matches: 5. CDR3 DNA: TGTGCCTGGAGTGTACGTAGCGGGGGGGCCGATACGCAGTATTTT. As protein: CAWSVRSGGADTQYF.

The gene calls are TRBV2 and TRBJ1-3, with a weak D call TRBD1 (5 bases). The ends were cut back, 8 bases at V and 0 bases at J, with 14 bases in the middle. Germline assignment: CDR1 SNHLY and CDR2 FYNNEI. The CDR3 is 15 residues long. CDR3 nucleotides: TGTGCCAGCTCTCCGGGGGGGAGCTCTGGAAACACCATATATTTT. This encodes CASSPGGSSGNTIYF.

V gene TRBV16 combines with J gene TRBJ2-5; 8 bases are a match to TRBD1. V lost 0 bases and J lost 5; bases outside the gene matches: 5. This CDR3 has 15 amino acids. Germline V gives CDR1 KGHSY, CDR2 FQNENV. The CDR3 coding sequence is TGTGCCAGCAGCCAATCAACAGGGGGAGTGGAGACCCAGTACTTC. Encoded protein: CASSQSTGGVETQYF.

The rearrangement links TRBV30 to TRBJ2-1; 7 bases are shared with TRBD1. CDR3 length: 15 residues. The trim removed 6 bases at V and 0 bases at J, leaving 8 bases unmatched. Germline V gene sequence: CDR1 GTSNPN, CDR2 SVGIG (reference sequence). CDR3 loop: CACLRDRSSYNEQFF. The CDR3 DNA reads as TGTGCCTGCTTAAGGGACAGAAGCTCCTACAATGAGCAGTTCTTC. The full variable domain, its missing parts supplied by reference TRBV30 and TRBJ2-1, is SQTIHQWPATLVQPVGSPLSLECTVEGTSNPNLYWYRQAAGRGLQLLFYSVGIGQISSEVPQNLSASRPQDRQFILSSKKLLLSDSGFYLCACLRDRSSYNEQFFGPGTRLTVL.

The J gene is TRBJ2-7, the V gene TRBV19, with 10 positions matching TRBD1. The CDR3 totals 14 residues. In germline, CDR1 is LNHDA, CDR2 SQIVND (reference sequence). V lost 6 bases to trimming and J lost 2 bases; unmatched junction nucleotides: 4. The chain's CDR3 is CASSPDRGPYEQYF. The CDR3 region has the DNA TGTGCCAGTAGCCCCGACAGGGGGCCCTACGAGCAGTACTTC. The whole variable domain, filled in from reference TRBV19 and TRBJ2-7, reads DGGITQSPKYLFRKEGQNVTLSCEQNLNHDAMYWYRQDPGQGLRLIYYSQIVNDFQKGDIAEGYSVSREKKESFPLTVTSAQKNPTAFYLCASSPDRGPYEQYFGPGTRLTVT.

This clone was picked up a small number of times. The chain recombines TRBV2 with TRBJ1-6, with TRBD1 as a possible D gene (5 bases). The CDR3 runs 16 residues. The V end was cut by 8 bases, the J end by 7 bases, with 21 bases between. Germline V lookup: CDR1 SNHLY, CDR2 FYNNEI. As DNA, the CDR3 is TGTGCCAGCCTCCCCCTTGTCCGGGGGACCAATTCACCCCTCCACTTT. Translation: CASLPLVRGTNSPLHF.

This chain uses TRBV4-1 with TRBJ2-1; 7 nucleotides agree with TRBD1. This CDR3 comprises 14 residues. V dropped 0 bases and J dropped 9; count of bases not matched to a gene: 5. Germline values: CDR1 MGHRA, CDR2 YSYEKL. The CDR3, as DNA: TGCGCCAGCAGCCAAGATCAGGGGGTGGGTGAGCAGTTCTTC. This sequence encodes CASSQDQGVGEQFF.

CDR3 DNA: TGTGCCAGCAGCCGATCGGGGACCTACGAGCAGTACTTC. It translates to CASSRSGTYEQYF. The J gene is TRBJ2-7, the V gene TRBV7-2; TRBD2 is a possible D gene (5 bases). The CDR3 is 13 amino acids. V shed 5 bases and J shed 2 bases, with 10 bases lying between them. Germline CDR1 and CDR2: SGHTA and FQGNSA.

The chain is built from TRBV2 and TRBJ1-5; TRBD1 matches 8 bases. CDR1 and CDR2 from the germline V gene are SNHLY and FYNNEI. Unmatched junction bases numbered 5, after V lost 6 bases and J lost 1 base. The CDR3 extends over 15 amino acids. The CDR3 DNA sequence: TGTGCCAGCAGAGCCGGACAGGGAAGCAATCAGCCCCAGCATTTT. Amino acids: CASRAGQGSNQPQHF.

The sample holds a few counts of this clone. V and J are TRBV19 and TRBJ1-2, with 10 bases aligning to TRBD1. After removal of 0 bases from V and 4 bases from J, the junction contained 5 bases not matched to a gene. This CDR3 is built from 16 residues. Germline V gene lookup returns CDR1 LNHDA and CDR2 SQIVND (reference sequence). CDR3 region: CASSIDGTGAIYGYTF. CDR3 DNA: TGTGCCAGTAGTATAGATGGGACAGGGGCCATCTATGGCTACACCTTC.